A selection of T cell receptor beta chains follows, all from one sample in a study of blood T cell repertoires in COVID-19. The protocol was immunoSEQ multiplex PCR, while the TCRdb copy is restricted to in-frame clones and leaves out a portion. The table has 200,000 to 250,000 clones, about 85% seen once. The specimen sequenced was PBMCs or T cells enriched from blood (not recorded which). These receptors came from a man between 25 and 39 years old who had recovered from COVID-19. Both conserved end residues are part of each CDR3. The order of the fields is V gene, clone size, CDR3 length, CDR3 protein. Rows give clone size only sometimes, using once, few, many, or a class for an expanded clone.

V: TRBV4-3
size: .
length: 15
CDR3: CASSHDSGGSREQYF

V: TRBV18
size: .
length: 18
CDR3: CASSPPSADIMNTGELFF

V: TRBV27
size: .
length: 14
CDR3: CASSKQGGTGELFF

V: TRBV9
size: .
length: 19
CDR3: CASSGESRGGGSSNQPQHF

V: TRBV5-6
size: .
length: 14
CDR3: CASSSGQGMDGYTF

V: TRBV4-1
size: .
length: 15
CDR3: CASSHLGLYNSPLHF

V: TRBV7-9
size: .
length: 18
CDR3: CASSRISDRINRNYGYTF

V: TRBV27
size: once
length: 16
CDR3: CASSFVGGSSYNEQFF

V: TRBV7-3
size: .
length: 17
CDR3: CASSLTATAISTDTQYF

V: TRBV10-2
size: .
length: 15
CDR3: CASSLAGSAYNEQFF